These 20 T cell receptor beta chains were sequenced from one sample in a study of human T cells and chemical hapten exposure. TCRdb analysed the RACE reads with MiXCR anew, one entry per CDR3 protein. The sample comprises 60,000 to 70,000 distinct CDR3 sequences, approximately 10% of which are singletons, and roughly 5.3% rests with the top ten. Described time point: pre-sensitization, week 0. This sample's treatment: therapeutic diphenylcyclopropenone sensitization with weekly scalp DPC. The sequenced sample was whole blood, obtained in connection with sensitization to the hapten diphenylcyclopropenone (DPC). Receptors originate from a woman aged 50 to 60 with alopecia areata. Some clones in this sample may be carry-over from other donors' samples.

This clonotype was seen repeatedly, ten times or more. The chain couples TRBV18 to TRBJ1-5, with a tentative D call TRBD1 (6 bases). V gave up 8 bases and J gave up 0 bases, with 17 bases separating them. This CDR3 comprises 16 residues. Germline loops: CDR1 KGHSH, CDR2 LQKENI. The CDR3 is CASGQLGPNSNQPQHF. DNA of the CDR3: TGTGCCAGCGGACAGCTGGGCCCAAATAGCAATCAGCCCCAGCATTTT.

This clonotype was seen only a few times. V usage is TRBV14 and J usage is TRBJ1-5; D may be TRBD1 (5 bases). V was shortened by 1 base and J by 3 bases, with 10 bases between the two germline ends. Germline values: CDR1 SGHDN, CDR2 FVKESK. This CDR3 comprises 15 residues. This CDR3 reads CASSQGGGYNQPQHF. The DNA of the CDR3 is TGTGCCAGCAGCCAAGGTGGGGGTTACAATCAGCCCCAGCATTTT.

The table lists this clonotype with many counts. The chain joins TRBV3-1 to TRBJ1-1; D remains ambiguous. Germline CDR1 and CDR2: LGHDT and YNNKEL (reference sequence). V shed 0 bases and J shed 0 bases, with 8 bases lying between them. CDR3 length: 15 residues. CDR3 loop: CASSQDGRLNTEAFF. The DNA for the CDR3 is TGTGCCAGCAGCCAAGACGGACGGTTGAACACTGAAGCTTTCTTT.

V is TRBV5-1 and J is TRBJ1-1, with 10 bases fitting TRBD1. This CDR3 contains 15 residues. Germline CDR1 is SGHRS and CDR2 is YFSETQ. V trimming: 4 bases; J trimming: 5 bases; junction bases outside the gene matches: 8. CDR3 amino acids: CASSREGTGVTEAFF. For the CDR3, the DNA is TGCGCCAGCAGCAGGGAGGGGACAGGGGTGACTGAAGCTTTCTTT.

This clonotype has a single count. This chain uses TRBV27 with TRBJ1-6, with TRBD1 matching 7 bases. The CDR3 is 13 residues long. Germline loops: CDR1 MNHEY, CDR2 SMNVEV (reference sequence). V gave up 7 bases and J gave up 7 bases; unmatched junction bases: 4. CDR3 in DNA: TGTGCCAGCAAGGGACAGAACAATTCACCCCTCCACTTT. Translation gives CASKGQNNSPLHF.

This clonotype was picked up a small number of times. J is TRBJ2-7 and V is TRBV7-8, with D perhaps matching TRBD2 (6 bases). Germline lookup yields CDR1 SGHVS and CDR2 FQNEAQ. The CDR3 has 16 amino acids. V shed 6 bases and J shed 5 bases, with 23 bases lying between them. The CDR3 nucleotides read TGTGCCAGCAGTTATGATGACGGGACTCCCCTTAACGAGCAGTACTTC. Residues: CASSYDDGTPLNEQYF.

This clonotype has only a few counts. CDR3 sequence: CASSKTLNTEAFF. For the CDR3, the DNA is TGTGCCAGCAGTAAGACACTGAACACTGAAGCTTTCTTT. J is TRBJ1-1 and V is TRBV27; D remains unclear. Per germline, CDR1 MNHEY and CDR2 SMNVEV (reference sequence). V was cut by 5 bases and J by 0 bases, with 7 bases left in between. CDR3 length: 13 residues.

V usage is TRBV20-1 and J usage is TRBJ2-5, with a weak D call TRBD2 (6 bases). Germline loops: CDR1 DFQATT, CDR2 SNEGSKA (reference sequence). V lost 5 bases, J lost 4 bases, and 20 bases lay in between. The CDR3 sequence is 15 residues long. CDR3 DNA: TGCAGTGCTCGGGAAAATAGCGGCCTGGGAGAGACCCAGTACTTC. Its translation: CSARENSGLGETQYF.

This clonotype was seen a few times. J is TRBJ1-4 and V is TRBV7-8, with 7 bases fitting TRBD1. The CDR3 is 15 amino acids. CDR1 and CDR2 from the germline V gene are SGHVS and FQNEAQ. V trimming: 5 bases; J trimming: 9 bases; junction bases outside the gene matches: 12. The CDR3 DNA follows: TGTGCCAGCAGCCGACAGGGACAGACAACCCAAAAACTGTTTTTT. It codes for CASSRQGQTTQKLFF. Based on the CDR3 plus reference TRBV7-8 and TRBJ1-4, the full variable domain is GAGVSQSPRYKVAKRGQDVALRCDPISGHVSLFWYQQALGQGPEFLTYFQNEAQLDKSGLPSDRFFAERPEGSVSTLKIQRTQQEDSAVYLCASSRQGQTTQKLFFGSGTQLSVL.

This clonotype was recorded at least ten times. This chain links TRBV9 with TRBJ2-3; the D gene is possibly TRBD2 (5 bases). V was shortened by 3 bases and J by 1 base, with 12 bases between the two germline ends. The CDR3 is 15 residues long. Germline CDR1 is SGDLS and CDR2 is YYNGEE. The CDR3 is CASSAIGVRTDTQYF. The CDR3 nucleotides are TGTGCCAGCAGCGCGATCGGGGTTCGCACAGATACGCAGTATTTT.

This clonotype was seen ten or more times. The CDR3 protein is CASNKGPGTGIYNEQFF. Written as DNA, the CDR3 is TGTGCCAGCAACAAAGGACCCGGGACAGGTATCTACAATGAGCAGTTCTTC. The chain couples TRBV7-9 to TRBJ2-1, with 8 bases matching TRBD1. V shed 7 bases, J shed 3 bases, and the junction held 14 bases outside the gene matches. The CDR3 totals 17 residues. Germline CDR1 SEHNR, CDR2 FQNEAQ (reference sequence). Complete variable domain (other parts from reference TRBV7-9 and TRBJ2-1): DTGVSQNPRHKITKRGQNVTFRCDPISEHNRLYWYRQTLGQGPEFLTYFQNEAQLEKSRLLSDRFSAERPKGSFSTLEIQRTEQGDSAMYLCASNKGPGTGIYNEQFFGPGTRLTVL.

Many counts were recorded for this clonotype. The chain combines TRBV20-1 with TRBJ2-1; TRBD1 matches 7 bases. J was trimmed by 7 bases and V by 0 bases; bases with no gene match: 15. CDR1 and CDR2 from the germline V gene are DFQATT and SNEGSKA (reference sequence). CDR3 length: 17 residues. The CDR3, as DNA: TGCAGTGCTAGAGAAGCCCCGGCAGGGGGTCTTCGGAATGAGCAGTTCTTC. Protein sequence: CSAREAPAGGLRNEQFF.

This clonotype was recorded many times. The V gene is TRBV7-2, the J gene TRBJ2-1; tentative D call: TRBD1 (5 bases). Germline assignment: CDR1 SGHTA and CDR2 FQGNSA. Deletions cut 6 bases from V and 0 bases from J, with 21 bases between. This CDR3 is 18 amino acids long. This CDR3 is CASSLRGMVSSSYNEQFF. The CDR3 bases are TGTGCCAGCAGTCTAAGGGGAATGGTCTCTAGCTCCTACAATGAGCAGTTCTTC.

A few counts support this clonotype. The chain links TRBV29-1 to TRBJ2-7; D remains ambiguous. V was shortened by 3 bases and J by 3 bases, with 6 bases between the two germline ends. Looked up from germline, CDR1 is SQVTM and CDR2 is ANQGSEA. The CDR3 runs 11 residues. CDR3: CSVDLDYEQYF. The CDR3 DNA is TGCAGCGTTGATCTGGACTACGAGCAGTACTTC.

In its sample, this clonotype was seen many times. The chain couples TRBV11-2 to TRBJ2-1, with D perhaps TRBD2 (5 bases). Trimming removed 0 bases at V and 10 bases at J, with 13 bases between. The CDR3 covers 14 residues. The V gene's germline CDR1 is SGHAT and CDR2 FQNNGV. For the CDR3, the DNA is TGTGCCAGCAGCTTAGAGCGGCGGGCAGCCGAGCAGTTCTTC. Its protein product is CASSLERRAAEQFF.

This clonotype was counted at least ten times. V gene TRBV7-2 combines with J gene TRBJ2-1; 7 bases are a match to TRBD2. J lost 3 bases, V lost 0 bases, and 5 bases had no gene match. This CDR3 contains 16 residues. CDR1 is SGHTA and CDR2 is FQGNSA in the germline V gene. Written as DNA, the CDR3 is TGTGCCAGCAGCTTAGCGGCGGGGGTTAACTACAATGAGCAGTTCTTC. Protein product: CASSLAAGVNYNEQFF.

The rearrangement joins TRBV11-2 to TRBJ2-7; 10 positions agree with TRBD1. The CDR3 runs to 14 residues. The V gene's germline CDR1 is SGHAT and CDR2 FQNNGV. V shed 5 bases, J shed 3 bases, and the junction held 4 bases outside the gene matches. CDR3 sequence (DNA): TGTGCCAGCAGCCGGGGACAGGGGAACTACGAGCAGTACTTC. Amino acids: CASSRGQGNYEQYF.

In DNA form, the CDR3 reads TGCAGTGCTAGCGCTAGGACGGGATCCTCCTACGAGCAGTACTTC. It translates to CSASARTGSSYEQYF. The gene calls are TRBV20-1 and TRBJ2-7, with D perhaps matching TRBD2 (5 bases). V lost 3 bases to trimming and J lost 0 bases, with 15 bases between them. This CDR3 is 15 amino acids long. In germline, CDR1 is DFQATT, CDR2 SNEGSKA (reference sequence).

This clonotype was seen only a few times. CDR3 loop: CSVDLSGRGQETQYF. CDR3 coding DNA: TGCAGCGTTGATCTCAGCGGGAGGGGGCAAGAGACCCAGTACTTC. This chain connects TRBV29-1 to TRBJ2-5; 10 bases agree with TRBD2. CDR1 is SQVTM, CDR2 ANQGSEA, per germline. The CDR3 extends over 15 amino acids. The J segment lost 2 bases and the V segment lost 3 bases, leaving 6 bases of the junction unmatched.

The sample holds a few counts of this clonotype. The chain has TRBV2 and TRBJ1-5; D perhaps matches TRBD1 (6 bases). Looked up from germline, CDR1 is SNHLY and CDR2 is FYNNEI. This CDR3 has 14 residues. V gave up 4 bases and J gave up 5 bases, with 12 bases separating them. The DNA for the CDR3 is TGTGCCAGCAGTGGCGCAGGGGTCGATCAGCCCCAGCATTTT. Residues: CASSGAGVDQPQHF.